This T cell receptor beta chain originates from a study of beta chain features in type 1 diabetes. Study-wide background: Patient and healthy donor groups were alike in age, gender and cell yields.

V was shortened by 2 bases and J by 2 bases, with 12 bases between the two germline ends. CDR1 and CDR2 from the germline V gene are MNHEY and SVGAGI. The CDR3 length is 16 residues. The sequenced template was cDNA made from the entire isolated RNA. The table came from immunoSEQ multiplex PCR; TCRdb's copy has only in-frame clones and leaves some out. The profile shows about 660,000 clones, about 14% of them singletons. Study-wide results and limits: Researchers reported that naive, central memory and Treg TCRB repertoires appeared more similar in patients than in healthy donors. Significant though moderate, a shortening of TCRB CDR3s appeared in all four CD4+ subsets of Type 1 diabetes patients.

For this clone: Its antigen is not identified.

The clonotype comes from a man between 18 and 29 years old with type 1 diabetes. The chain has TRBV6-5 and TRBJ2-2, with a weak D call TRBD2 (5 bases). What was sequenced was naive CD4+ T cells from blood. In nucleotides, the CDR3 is TGTGCCAGCAGTTACGAATGGACTCCAAACACCGGGGAGCTGTTTTTT. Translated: CASSYEWTPNTGELFF.